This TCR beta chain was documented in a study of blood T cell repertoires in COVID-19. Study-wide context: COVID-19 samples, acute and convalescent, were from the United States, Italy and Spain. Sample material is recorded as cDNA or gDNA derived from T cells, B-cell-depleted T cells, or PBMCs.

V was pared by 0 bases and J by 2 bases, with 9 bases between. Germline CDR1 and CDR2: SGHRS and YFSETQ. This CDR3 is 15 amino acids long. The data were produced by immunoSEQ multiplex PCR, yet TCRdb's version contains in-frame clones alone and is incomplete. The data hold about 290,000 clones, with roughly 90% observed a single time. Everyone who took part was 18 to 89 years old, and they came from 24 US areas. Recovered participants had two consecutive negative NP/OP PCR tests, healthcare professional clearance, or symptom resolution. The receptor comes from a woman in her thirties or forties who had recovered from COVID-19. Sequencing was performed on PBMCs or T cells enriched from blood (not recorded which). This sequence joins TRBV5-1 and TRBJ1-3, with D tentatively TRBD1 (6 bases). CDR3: CASSLGSGAGNTIYF. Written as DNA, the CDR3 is TGCGCCAGCAGCTTGGGGTCAGGGGCTGGAAACACCATATATTTT.